The following is a T cell receptor beta chain sequence with its context. Its antigen is not identified. The data were obtained in a study of radiotherapy plus CTLA-4 blockade in lung cancer. Produced via immunoSEQ multiplex PCR; TCRdb's table is partial and in-frame only. The sample yields some 46,000 clones, around 83% seen once. The junction had 8 bases not matched to a gene; V was cut back by 1 base and J by 2 bases. In germline, CDR1 is SGHVS, CDR2 FQNEAQ. The CDR3 sequence is 17 residues long. General study points: Expansion of tumor-derived TCR clones was observed in blood after radiotherapy plus ipilimumab.

J is TRBJ1-2 and V is TRBV7-8; TRBD1 aligns across 9 bases. The sequence was obtained from a human donor with non-small cell lung cancer who had stable disease on radiotherapy plus ipilimumab. The starting material was peripheral blood, obtained from a patient treated with radiotherapy plus ipilimumab. As DNA, the CDR3 is TGTGCCAGCAGCTTAGGTCGCTGGACAGGGGAAAACTATGGCTACACCTTC. Translation: CASSLGRWTGENYGYTF.